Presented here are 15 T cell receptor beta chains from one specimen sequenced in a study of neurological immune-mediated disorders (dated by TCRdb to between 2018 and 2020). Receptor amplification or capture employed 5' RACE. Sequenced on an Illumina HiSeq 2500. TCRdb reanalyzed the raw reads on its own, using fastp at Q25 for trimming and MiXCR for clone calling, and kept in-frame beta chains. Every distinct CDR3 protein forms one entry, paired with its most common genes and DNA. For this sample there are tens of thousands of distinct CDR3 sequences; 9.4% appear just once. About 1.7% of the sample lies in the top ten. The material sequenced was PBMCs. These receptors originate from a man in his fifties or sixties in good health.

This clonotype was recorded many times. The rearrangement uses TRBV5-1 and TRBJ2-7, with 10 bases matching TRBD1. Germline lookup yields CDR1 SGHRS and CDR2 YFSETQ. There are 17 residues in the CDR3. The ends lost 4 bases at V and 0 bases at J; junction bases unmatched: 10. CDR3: CASSPGTGARSSYEQYF. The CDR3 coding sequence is TGCGCCAGCAGCCCCGGGACAGGGGCCCGCAGCTCCTACGAGCAGTACTTC. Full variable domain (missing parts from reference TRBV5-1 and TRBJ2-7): KAGVTQTPRYLIKTRGQQVTLSCSPISGHRSVSWYQQTPGQGLQFLFEYFSETQRNKGNFPGRFSGRQFSNSRSEMNVSTLELGDSALYLCASSPGTGARSSYEQYFGPGTRLTVT.

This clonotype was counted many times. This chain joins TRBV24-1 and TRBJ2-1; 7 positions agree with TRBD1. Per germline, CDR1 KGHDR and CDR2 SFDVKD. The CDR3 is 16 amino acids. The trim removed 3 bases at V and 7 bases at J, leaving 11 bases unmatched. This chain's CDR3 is CATSDPGQVVSNEQFF. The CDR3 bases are TGTGCCACCAGTGATCCCGGACAGGTTGTTAGTAATGAGCAGTTCTTC.

The CDR3 protein is CASRDNAGLQETQYF. DNA of the CDR3: TGTGCCAGCAGGGATAACGCGGGACTCCAAGAGACCCAGTACTTC. The gene calls are TRBV12-3 or TRBV12-4 and TRBJ2-7, with a possible D match to TRBD2 (6 bases). The last part of the DNA fits TRBJ2-5 better; the J call may be wrong. CDR3 size: 15 residues.

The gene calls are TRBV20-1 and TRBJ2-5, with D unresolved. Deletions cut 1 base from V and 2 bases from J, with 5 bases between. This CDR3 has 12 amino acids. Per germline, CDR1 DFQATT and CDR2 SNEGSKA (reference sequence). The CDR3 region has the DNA TGCAGTGCTAGAGGCGGACAAGAGACCCAGTACTTC. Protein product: CSARGGQETQYF.

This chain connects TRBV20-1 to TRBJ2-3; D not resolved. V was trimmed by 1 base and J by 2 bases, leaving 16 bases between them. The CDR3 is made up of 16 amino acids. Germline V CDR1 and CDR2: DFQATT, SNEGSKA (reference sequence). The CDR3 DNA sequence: TGCAGTGCTAGAGCTTCGGTCGGCAGCCCCACAGATACGCAGTATTTT. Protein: CSARASVGSPTDTQYF.

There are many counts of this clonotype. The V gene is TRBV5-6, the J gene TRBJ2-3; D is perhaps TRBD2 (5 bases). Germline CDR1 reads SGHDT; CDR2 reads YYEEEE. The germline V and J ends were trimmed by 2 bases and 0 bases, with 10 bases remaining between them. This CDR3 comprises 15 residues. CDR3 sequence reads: CASSFQRISTDTQYF. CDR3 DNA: TGTGCCAGCAGCTTTCAGCGGATCAGCACAGATACGCAGTATTTT.

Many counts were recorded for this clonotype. CDR3 protein: CSARVQLVQGAGNEQFF. The CDR3 DNA sequence: TGCAGTGCTAGAGTTCAGTTGGTCCAGGGGGCCGGTAATGAGCAGTTCTTC. The rearrangement uses TRBV20-1 and TRBJ2-1; 8 nucleotides align to TRBD1. The CDR3 loop spans 17 amino acids. V trimming: 1 base; J trimming: 7 bases; junction bases outside the gene matches: 15. CDR1 is DFQATT and CDR2 is SNEGSKA in the germline V gene (reference sequence).

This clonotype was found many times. This CDR3 reads CASKGTTEETQYF. The CDR3 DNA reads TGTGCCAGCAAAGGGACTACCGAAGAGACCCAGTACTTC. The V and J genes are TRBV6-5 and TRBJ2-5; 7 bases fit TRBD2. CDR1 and CDR2 (germline): MNHEY, SVGAGI. This CDR3 has 13 residues. V lost 7 bases to trimming and J lost 3 bases; unmatched junction nucleotides: 5.

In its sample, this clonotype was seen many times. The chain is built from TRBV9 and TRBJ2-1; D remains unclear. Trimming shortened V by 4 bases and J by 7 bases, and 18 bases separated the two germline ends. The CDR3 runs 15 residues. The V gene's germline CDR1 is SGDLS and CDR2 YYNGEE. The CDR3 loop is CASSPPQRNRNEQFF. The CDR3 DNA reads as TGTGCCAGCAGCCCCCCGCAGCGTAATCGGAATGAGCAGTTCTTC. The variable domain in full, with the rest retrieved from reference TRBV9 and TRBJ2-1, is DSGVTQTPKHLITATGQRVTLRCSPRSGDLSVYWYQQSLDQGLQFLIQYYNGEERAKGNILERFSAQQFPDLHSELNLSSLELGDSALYFCASSPPQRNRNEQFFGPGTRLTVL.

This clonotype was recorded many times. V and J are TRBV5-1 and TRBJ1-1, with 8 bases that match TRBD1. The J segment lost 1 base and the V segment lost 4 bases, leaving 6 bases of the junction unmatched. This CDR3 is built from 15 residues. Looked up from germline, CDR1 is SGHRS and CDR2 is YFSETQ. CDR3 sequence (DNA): TGCGCCAGCAGCCGTCCCGGACAGGGGAACACTGAAGCTTTCTTT. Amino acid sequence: CASSRPGQGNTEAFF.

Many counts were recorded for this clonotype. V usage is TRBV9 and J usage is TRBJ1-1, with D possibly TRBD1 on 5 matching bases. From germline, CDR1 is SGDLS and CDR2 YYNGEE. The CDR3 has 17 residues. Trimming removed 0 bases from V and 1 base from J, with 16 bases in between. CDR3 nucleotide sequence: TGTGCCAGCAGCGTAGAGGGGAGTGAGGGGTGGAACACTGAAGCTTTCTTT. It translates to CASSVEGSEGWNTEAFF.

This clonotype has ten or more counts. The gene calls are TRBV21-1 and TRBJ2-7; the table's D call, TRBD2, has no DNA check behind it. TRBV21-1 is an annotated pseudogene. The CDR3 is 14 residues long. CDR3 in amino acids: CASSNGGGPYEQYF. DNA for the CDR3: TGTGCCAGCAGCAACGGGGGAGGGCCGTACGAGCAGTACTTC.

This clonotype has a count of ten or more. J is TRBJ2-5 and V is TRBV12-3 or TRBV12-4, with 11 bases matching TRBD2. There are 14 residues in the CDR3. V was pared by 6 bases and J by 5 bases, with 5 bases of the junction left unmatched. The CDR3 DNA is TGTGCCAGCAGAGATAGCGGGGGGGGGGAGACCCAGTACTTC. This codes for CASRDSGGGETQYF.

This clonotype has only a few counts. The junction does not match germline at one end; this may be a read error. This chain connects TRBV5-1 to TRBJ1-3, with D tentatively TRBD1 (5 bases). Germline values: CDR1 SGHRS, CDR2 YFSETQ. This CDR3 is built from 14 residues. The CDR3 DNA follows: TGCGGCAGCAGCGCAGAAGGGGCTGGAAACACCATATATTTT. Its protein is CGSSAEGAGNTIYF.

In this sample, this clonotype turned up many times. CDR3 protein: CSARDPLRVAPDLLAKNIQYF. The CDR3 DNA reads TGCAGTGCTAGAGACCCTCTTAGGGTAGCACCCGACCTTCTAGCCAAAAACATTCAGTACTTC. This chain uses TRBV20-1 with TRBJ2-4; no clear D gene. Germline CDR1 is DFQATT and CDR2 is SNEGSKA (reference sequence). The CDR3 has 21 amino acids. The V end was cut by 0 bases, the J end by 0 bases, with 27 bases between.